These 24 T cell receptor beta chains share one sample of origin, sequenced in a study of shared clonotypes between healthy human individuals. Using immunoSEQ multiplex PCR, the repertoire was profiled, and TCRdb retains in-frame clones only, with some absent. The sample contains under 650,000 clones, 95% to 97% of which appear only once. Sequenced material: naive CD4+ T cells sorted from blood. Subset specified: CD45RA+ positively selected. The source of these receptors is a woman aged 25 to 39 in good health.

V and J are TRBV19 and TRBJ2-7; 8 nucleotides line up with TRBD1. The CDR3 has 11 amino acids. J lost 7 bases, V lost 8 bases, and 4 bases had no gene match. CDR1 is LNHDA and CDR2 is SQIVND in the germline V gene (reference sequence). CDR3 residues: CASADRGEQYF. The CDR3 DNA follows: TGTGCCAGTGCCGACAGGGGAGAGCAGTACTTC.

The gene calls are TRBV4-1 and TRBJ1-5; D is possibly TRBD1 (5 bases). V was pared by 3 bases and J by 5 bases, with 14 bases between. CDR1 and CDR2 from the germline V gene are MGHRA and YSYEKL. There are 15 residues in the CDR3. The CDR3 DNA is TGCGCCAGCAGCCAGGGGGTACAGCTTTATCAGCCCCAGCATTTT. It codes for CASSQGVQLYQPQHF.

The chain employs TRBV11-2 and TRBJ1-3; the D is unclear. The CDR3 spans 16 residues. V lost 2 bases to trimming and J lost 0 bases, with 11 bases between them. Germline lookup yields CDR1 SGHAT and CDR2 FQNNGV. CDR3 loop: CASSLFSEISGNTIYF. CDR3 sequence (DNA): TGTGCCAGCAGCTTATTTTCGGAAATCTCTGGAAACACCATATATTTT.

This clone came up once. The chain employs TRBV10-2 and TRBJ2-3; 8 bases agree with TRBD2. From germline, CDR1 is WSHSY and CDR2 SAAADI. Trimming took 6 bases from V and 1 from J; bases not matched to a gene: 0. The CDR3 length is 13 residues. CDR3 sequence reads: CASRTSGTDTQYF. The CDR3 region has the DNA TGCGCCAGCAGGACTAGCGGCACAGATACGCAGTATTTT.

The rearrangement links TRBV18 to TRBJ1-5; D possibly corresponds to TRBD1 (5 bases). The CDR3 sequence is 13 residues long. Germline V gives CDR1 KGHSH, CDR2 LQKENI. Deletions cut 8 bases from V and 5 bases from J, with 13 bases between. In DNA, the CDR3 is TGTGCCAGCGCGCCGGGACCCCATCAGCCCCAGCATTTT. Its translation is CASAPGPHQPQHF.

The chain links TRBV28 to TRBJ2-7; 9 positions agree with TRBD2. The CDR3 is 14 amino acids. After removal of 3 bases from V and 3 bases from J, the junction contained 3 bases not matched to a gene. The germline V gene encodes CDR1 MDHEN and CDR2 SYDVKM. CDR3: CASSLTSGYYEQYF. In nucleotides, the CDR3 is TGTGCCAGCAGTTTGACTAGCGGATACTACGAGCAGTACTTC.

The CDR3 nucleotides are TGTGCCAGTAGTAGAGGACTAGCCAGCACAGATACGCAGTATTTT. Its protein is CASSRGLASTDTQYF. The V call is TRBV19, the J call TRBJ2-3, with 8 positions matching TRBD2. The junction had 3 bases not matched to a gene; V was cut back by 4 bases and J by 0 bases. The CDR3 covers 15 residues. CDR1 and CDR2 from the germline V gene are LNHDA and SQIVND (reference sequence).

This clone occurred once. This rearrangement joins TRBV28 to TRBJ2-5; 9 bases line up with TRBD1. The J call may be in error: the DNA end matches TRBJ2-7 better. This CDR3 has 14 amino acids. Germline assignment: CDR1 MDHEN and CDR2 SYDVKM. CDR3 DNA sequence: TGTGCCAGCAGTACCGGGACAGGGTGGCGCGAGCAGTACTTC. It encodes CASSTGTGWREQYF.

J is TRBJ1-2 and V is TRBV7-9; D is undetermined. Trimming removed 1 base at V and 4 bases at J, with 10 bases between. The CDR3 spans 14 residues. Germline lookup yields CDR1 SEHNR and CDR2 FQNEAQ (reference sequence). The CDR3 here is CASSLVSGSYGYTF. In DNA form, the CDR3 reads TGTGCCAGCAGCTTAGTTTCGGGGAGCTATGGCTACACCTTC. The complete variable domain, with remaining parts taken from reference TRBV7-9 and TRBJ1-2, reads DTGVSQNPRHKITKRGQNVTFRCDPISEHNRLYWYRQTLGQGPEFLTYFQNEAQLEKSRLLSDRFSAERPKGSFSTLEIQRTEQGDSAMYLCASSLVSGSYGYTFGSGTRLTVV.

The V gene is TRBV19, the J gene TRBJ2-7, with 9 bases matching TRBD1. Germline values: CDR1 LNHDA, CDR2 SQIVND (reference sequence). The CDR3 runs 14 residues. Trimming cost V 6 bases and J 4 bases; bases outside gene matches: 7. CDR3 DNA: TGTGCCAGTAGCCGTACGGGACAGGGTTACGAGCAGTACTTC. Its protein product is CASSRTGQGYEQYF.

The CDR3 nucleotides are TGTGCCAGCAGACAGGGGGCTTTCGAGACCCAGTACTTC. Translated, it gives CASRQGAFETQYF. The chain has TRBV6-1 and TRBJ2-5, with 9 positions matching TRBD1. This CDR3 has 13 amino acids. Germline CDR1 MNHNS, CDR2 SASEGT. Trimming cost V 6 bases and J 5 bases; bases outside gene matches: 4.

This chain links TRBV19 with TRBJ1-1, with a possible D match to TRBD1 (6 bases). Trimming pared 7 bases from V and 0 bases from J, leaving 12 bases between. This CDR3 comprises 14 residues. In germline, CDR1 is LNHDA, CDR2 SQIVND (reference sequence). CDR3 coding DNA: TGTGCCAGTACTGACGACAGGCTGAACACTGAAGCTTTCTTT. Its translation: CASTDDRLNTEAFF.

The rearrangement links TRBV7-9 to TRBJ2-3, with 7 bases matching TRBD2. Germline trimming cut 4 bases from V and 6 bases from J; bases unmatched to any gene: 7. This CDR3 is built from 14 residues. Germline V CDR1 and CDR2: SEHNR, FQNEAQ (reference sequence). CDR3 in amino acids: CASSSGLGFDTQYF. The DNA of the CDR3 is TGTGCCAGCAGCTCAGGACTAGGCTTCGATACGCAGTATTTT.

The DNA for the CDR3 is TGTGCCACCCACTGGCGGGAGGGCCGGGATACGCAGTATTTT. It is translated as CATHWREGRDTQYF. This chain joins TRBV27 and TRBJ2-3, with 9 bases matching TRBD2. Germline V gene data show CDR1 as MNHEY and CDR2 as SMNVEV (reference sequence). CDR3 size: 14 residues. Trimming cost V 10 bases and J 6 bases; bases outside gene matches: 11.

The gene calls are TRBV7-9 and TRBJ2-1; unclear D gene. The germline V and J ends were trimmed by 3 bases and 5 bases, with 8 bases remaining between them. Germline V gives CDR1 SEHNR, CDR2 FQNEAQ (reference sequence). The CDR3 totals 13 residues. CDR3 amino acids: CASSFRIDNEQFF. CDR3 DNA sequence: TGTGCCAGCAGCTTCCGGATAGACAATGAGCAGTTCTTC.

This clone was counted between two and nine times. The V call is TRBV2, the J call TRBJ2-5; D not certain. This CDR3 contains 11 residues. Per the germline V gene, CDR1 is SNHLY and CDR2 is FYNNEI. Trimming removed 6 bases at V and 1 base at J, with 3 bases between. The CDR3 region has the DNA TGTGCCAGCAGGGTCCAAGAGACCCAGTACTTC. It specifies CASRVQETQYF.

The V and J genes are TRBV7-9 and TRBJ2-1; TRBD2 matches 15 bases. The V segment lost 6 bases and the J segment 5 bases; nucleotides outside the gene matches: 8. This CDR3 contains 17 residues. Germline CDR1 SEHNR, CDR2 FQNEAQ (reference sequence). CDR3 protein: CASRDWTSGRADNEQFF. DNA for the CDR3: TGTGCCAGCAGGGATTGGACTAGCGGGAGGGCCGACAATGAGCAGTTCTTC.

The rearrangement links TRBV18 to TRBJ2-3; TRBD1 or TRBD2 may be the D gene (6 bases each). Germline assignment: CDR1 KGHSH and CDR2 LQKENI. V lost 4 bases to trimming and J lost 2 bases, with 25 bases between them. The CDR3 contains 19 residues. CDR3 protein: CASSRRGGGQTFDTDTQYF. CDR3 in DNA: TGTGCCAGCTCACGGCGGGGTGGAGGACAGACATTTGACACAGATACGCAGTATTTT.

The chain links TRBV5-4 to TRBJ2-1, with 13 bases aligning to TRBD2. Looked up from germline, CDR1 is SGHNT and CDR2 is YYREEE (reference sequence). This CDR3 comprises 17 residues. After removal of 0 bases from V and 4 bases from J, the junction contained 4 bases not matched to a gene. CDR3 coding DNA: TGTGCCAGCAGCTTGGCGCGGACTAGCGGGAGTTACAATGAGCAGTTCTTC. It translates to CASSLARTSGSYNEQFF.

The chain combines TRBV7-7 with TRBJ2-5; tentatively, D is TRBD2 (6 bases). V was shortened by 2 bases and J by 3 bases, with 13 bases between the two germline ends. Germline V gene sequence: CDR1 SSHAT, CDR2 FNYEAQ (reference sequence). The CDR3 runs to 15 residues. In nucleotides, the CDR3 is TGTGCCAGCAGCTTAACGGGAGTAGGAAAAGAGACCCAGTACTTC. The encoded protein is CASSLTGVGKETQYF.

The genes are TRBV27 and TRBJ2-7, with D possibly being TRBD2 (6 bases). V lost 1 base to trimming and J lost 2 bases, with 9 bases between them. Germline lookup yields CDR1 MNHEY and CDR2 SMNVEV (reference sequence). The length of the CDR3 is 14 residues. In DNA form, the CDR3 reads TGTGCCAGCAGTTTATATAGCGGACCCTACGAGCAGTACTTC. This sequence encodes CASSLYSGPYEQYF.

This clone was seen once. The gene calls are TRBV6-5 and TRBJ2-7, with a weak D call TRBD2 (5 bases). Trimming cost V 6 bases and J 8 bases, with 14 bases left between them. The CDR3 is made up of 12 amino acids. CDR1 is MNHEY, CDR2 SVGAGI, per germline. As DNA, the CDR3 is TGTGCCAGCAGAGCTACTAGTTTCCAGCAGTACTTC. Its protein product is CASRATSFQQYF.

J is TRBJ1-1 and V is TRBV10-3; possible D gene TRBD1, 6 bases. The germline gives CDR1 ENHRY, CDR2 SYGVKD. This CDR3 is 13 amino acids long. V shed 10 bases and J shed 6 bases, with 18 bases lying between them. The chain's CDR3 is CATGVTGQSEAFF. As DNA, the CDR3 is TGTGCCACGGGGGTTACGGGACAATCTGAAGCTTTCTTT.

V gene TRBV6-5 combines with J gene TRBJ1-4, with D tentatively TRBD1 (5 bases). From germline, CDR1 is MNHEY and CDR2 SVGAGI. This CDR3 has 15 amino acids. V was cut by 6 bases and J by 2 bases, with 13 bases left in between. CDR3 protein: CASSYGRGTNEKLFF. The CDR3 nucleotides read TGTGCCAGCAGCTACGGGCGGGGCACTAATGAAAAACTGTTTTTT.